Below are 16 T cell receptor beta chains sequenced from a single sample in a study of early T cells in non-severe SARS-CoV-2 infection. TCRdb re-analysed the 5' RACE reads in MiXCR, keeping a single row per CDR3 protein. The sample holds about 34,000 distinct CDR3 sequences, over 5% seen once. Input material: whole blood. The receptors were gathered from an adult who was a healthcare worker with PCR-confirmed SARS-CoV-2 infection or an uninfected control (not recorded which).

This clonotype was counted at least ten times. V and J are TRBV5-4 and TRBJ2-1; 8 bases map to TRBD1. Losses at the gene ends were 4 bases for V and 4 bases for J; bases not matched to a gene: 4. Germline V lookup: CDR1 SGHNT, CDR2 YYREEE (reference sequence). CDR3 length equals 14 residues. CDR3 in DNA: TGTGCCAGCAGCCCGACAGGGGCGTACAATGAGCAGTTCTTC. It codes for CASSPTGAYNEQFF.

This clonotype was counted many times. The chain couples TRBV5-1 to TRBJ2-1; 11 bases fit TRBD1. The germline CDR1 and CDR2 sequences are SGHRS and YFSETQ. After removal of 2 bases from V and 7 bases from J, the junction contained 8 bases not matched to a gene. This CDR3 contains 16 residues. CDR3 DNA sequence: TGCGCCAGCAGCTTTGGGCCGGGACAGGGGGAGAATGAGCAGTTCTTC. It yields the protein CASSFGPGQGENEQFF. Supplemented by reference TRBV5-1 and TRBJ2-1, the full variable domain reads KAGVTQTPRYLIKTRGQQVTLSCSPISGHRSVSWYQQTPGQGLQFLFEYFSETQRNKGNFPGRFSGRQFSNSRSEMNVSTLELGDSALYLCASSFGPGQGENEQFFGPGTRLTVL.

Many counts were recorded for this clonotype. The V call is TRBV12-3 or TRBV12-4, the J call TRBJ2-7, with D uncertain. V lost 3 bases to trimming and J lost 1 base, with 1 base between them. The CDR3 spans 11 residues. CDR3 sequence reads: CASSFSYEQYF. The CDR3, as DNA: TGTGCCAGCAGTTTTTCCTACGAGCAGTACTTC.

Many counts were recorded for this clonotype. V is TRBV7-2 and J is TRBJ1-5; no clear D gene. V was pared by 5 bases and J by 5 bases, with 7 bases between. The CDR3 runs to 12 residues. The V gene's germline CDR1 is SGHTA and CDR2 FQGNSA. The CDR3 DNA reads TGTGCCAGCAGCCAATTCGATCAGCCCCAGCATTTT. Its protein is CASSQFDQPQHF.

The chain is built from TRBV28 and TRBJ1-6; weak D call: TRBD1 (5 bases). The ends were cut back, 5 bases at V and 10 bases at J, with 15 bases in the middle. The CDR3 consists of 14 residues. Per germline, CDR1 MDHEN and CDR2 SYDVKM. In DNA, the CDR3 is TGTGCCAGCAGTCGACAGACCGTTGCCTCACCCCTCCACTTT. Translated, it gives CASSRQTVASPLHF.

Ten or more counts support this clonotype. The rearrangement joins TRBV30 to TRBJ2-3; possibly TRBD2 for D (5 bases). CDR1 is GTSNPN, CDR2 SVGIG, per germline (reference sequence). Between the trimmed V and J ends, which lost 5 bases and 4 bases, there was a span of 7 bases. The CDR3 is made up of 11 amino acids. CDR3 sequence (DNA): TGTGCCTGGGCGGGCGCAGATACGCAGTATTTT. It codes for CAWAGADTQYF.

This clonotype was recorded at least ten times. The chain has TRBV19 and TRBJ1-2, with D possibly matching TRBD1 (6 bases). CDR1 is LNHDA and CDR2 is SQIVND in the germline V gene (reference sequence). The ends were cut back, 6 bases at V and 0 bases at J, with 11 bases in the middle. The CDR3 is 14 amino acids. The DNA of the CDR3 is TGTGCCAGTAGATTGGGGGGCTCTAACTATGGCTACACCTTC. Translated, it gives CASRLGGSNYGYTF.

The chain recombines TRBV7-2 with TRBJ2-5, with 12 positions matching TRBD2. Per germline, CDR1 SGHTA and CDR2 FQGNSA. The V segment lost 5 bases and the J segment 5 bases; nucleotides outside the gene matches: 0. This CDR3 has 13 residues. The CDR3: CASSGTSGETQYF. Written as DNA, the CDR3 is TGTGCCAGCAGCGGGACTAGCGGGGAGACCCAGTACTTC.

This clonotype was recorded many times. The rearrangement uses TRBV27 and TRBJ1-5; 12 bases line up with TRBD1. V shed 4 bases and J 7 bases; nucleotides not matched to a gene: 5. Germline CDR1 is MNHEY and CDR2 is SMNVEV (reference sequence). CDR3 length: 15 amino acids. CDR3 sequence reads: CASSSGQGARQPQHF. The CDR3 region has the DNA TGTGCCAGCAGTTCGGGACAGGGGGCGCGACAGCCCCAGCATTTT.

This clonotype was seen ten or more times. This sequence joins TRBV6-5 and TRBJ2-5; 9 positions match TRBD1. Germline lookup yields CDR1 MNHEY and CDR2 SVGAGI. CDR3 length: 15 residues. The ends lost 6 bases at V and 6 bases at J; junction bases unmatched: 11. As DNA, the CDR3 is TGTGCCAGCAGCTCGGACAGGGGTGTGGAGAAGACCCAGTACTTC. This gives the protein CASSSDRGVEKTQYF.

This clonotype was picked up many times. The rearrangement uses TRBV7-6 and TRBJ2-3; no reliable D call. V dropped 3 bases and J dropped 7 bases, with 11 bases sitting between them. Germline assignment: CDR1 SGHVS and CDR2 FNYEAQ. The CDR3 has 13 residues. CDR3 nucleotides: TGTGCCAGCAGCTTTGAGCTCACTAATACGCAGTATTTT. Its protein product is CASSFELTNTQYF.

This clonotype is judged medium-sized. V and J are TRBV7-2 and TRBJ1-6; D not certain. Germline V gene data show CDR1 as SGHTA and CDR2 as FQGNSA. The V end was cut by 2 bases, the J end by 0 bases, with 8 bases between. CDR3 size: 16 residues. The CDR3 bases are TGTGCCAGCAGCTTAATCAGGAGCTCCTATAATTCACCCCTCCACTTT. It codes for CASSLIRSSYNSPLHF.

This clonotype came up a few times. This sequence joins TRBV12-3 or TRBV12-4 and TRBJ2-2; tentatively, D is TRBD2 (5 bases). V lost 4 bases and J 5 bases, leaving 8 bases between the germline ends. The CDR3 extends over 13 amino acids. The CDR3 is CASSSGFTGELFF. CDR3 nucleotides: TGTGCCAGCAGTTCGGGGTTTACCGGGGAGCTGTTTTTT.

This clonotype was seen at least ten times. V is TRBV7-2 and J is TRBJ2-7; D assignment may be TRBD1 or TRBD2 (5 bases each). The CDR3 runs 15 residues. Germline assignment: CDR1 SGHTA and CDR2 FQGNSA. V dropped 4 bases and J dropped 2 bases, with 15 bases sitting between them. The CDR3 spells CASSSRDGRTYEQYF. The CDR3 nucleotides read TGTGCCAGCAGCTCCAGGGACGGACGTACCTACGAGCAGTACTTC.

The CDR3 DNA reads TGTGCCTGGAGCTCAGGGGTTGGGGCCAACGTCCTGACTTTC. Its protein product is CAWSSGVGANVLTF. This rearrangement joins TRBV30 to TRBJ2-6; TRBD1 is a possible D gene (6 bases). There are 14 residues in the CDR3. The germline V gene encodes CDR1 GTSNPN and CDR2 SVGIG (reference sequence). V was cut by 3 bases and J by 3 bases, with 9 bases left in between.

This clonotype was picked up many times. V and J are TRBV11-1 and TRBJ1-5; 9 positions agree with TRBD1. The CDR3 runs to 15 residues. V dropped 3 bases and J dropped 7; count of bases not matched to a gene: 7. Germline CDR1 and CDR2: SGHAT and FQDESV (reference sequence). This CDR3 is CASSFGQGRTQPQHF. CDR3 nucleotides: TGTGCCAGCAGCTTCGGACAGGGGAGGACGCAGCCCCAGCATTTT.